This TCR beta chain is drawn from a study of cytomegalovirus exposure and HLA in healthy donors. There are many counts of this clone. Its antigen is not known. Notes on the study in general: It has been reported that TCR beta sequences accurately predicted the HLA-A and HLA-B alleles of most subjects. The investigators catalogued about 170 TCR beta chains as cytomegalovirus-associated. Rarity marked most TCR sequences, yet some public TCRs occurred in many donors. Available immune exposure information covered CMV serostatus only.

The PCR used 60 Vbeta and 13 Jbeta primers. Profiled with immunoSEQ multiplex PCR; TCRdb holds only in-frame clones, not every one. The sample comprises more than 150,000 clones, about four fifths of which are singletons, and about 2.6% rests with the top ten. With 6 bases removed from V and 5 bases from J, the gap between germline ends came to 11 bases. Germline V gives CDR1 MNHEY, CDR2 SVGAGI. CDR3 size: 14 residues. The sequencing sample was made of PBMCs. The receptor was isolated from a woman aged 45-59 years in good health and CMV-seropositive. The rearrangement links TRBV6-5 to TRBJ1-6; D might be TRBD1 (5 bases). The CDR3: CASRLTENNSPLHF. The CDR3 bases are TGTGCCAGCAGATTGACAGAGAATAATTCACCCCTCCACTTT.